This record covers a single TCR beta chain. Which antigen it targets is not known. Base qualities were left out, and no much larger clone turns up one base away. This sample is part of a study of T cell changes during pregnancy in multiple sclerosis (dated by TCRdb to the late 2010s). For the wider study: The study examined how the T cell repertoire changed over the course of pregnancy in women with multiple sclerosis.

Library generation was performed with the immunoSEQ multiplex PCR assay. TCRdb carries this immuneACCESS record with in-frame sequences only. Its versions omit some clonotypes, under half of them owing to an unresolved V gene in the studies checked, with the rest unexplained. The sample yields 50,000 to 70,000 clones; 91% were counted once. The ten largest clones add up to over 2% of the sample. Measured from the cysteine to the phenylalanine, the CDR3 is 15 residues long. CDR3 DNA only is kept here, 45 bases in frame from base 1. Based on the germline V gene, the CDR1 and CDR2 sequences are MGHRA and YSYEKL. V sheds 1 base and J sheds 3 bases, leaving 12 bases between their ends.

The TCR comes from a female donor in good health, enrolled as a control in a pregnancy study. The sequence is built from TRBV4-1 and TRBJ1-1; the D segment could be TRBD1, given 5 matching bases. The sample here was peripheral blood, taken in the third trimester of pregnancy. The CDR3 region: CASSQGRKGDTEAFF. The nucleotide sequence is TGCGCCAGCAGCCAAGGGCGTAAAGGGGACACTGAAGCTTTCTTT.